These 27 T cell receptor beta chains originate from one sample sequenced in a study of T cell responses to AZD1222 COVID-19 vaccine. Repertoires were generated with immunoSEQ multiplex PCR, while TCRdb's copy carries only in-frame clones and drops some. The profile shows about 180,000 clones, 85% to 95% of them singletons. The material sequenced was peripheral blood, taken 28 days after the second AZD1222 dose. The receptors here all came from an adult who received the AZD1222 COVID-19 vaccine.

The gene calls are TRBV19 and TRBJ1-4; TRBD1 is a possible D gene (6 bases). V was clipped by 5 bases and J by 2 bases, with 12 bases between them. This CDR3 contains 15 residues. The germline V gene has CDR1 LNHDA and CDR2 SQIVND (reference sequence). DNA of the CDR3: TGTGCCAGTAGTGGCAGGGGACACACTAATGAAAAACTGTTTTTT. Amino acid sequence: CASSGRGHTNEKLFF.

The chain couples TRBV18 to TRBJ2-2; D might be TRBD2 (5 bases). The CDR3 runs 18 residues. With 0 bases removed from V and 4 bases from J, the gap between germline ends came to 18 bases. The germline V gene encodes CDR1 KGHSH and CDR2 LQKENI. The CDR3 DNA reads as TGTGCCAGCTCACCACCGGAGGCATCCGCTCTCTTCACCGGGGAGCTGTTTTTT. The encoded protein is CASSPPEASALFTGELFF.

The genes are TRBV6-5 and TRBJ1-1, with 11 bases identical to TRBD1. CDR3 length: 14 residues. In germline, CDR1 is MNHEY, CDR2 SVGAGI. Unmatched junction bases numbered 2, after V lost 4 bases and J lost 4 bases. The DNA of the CDR3 is TGTGCCAGCAGTTTGGACAGGGGGCTCACTGAAGCTTTCTTT. Its translation is CASSLDRGLTEAFF.

The chain employs TRBV27 and TRBJ1-6; no reliable D call. Trimming stripped 4 bases from V and 6 bases from J, with 7 bases between. The CDR3 length is 13 residues. The germline V gene has CDR1 MNHEY and CDR2 SMNVEV (reference sequence). The CDR3 nucleotides are TGTGCCAGCAGTTCCTTTTTTAATTCACCCCTCCACTTT. This gives the protein CASSSFFNSPLHF.

The chain combines TRBV12-5 with TRBJ1-2; D remains unclear. Germline loops: CDR1 LGHNT, CDR2 FRNRAP. V lost 7 bases and J lost 4, with 19 bases in between. The CDR3 is 15 amino acids. The DNA of the CDR3 is TGTGCTAGTGCCACGGAGGTCTTTCTTCCCTATGGCTACACCTTC. Translated, it gives CASATEVFLPYGYTF. The full variable domain, completed using reference TRBV12-5 and TRBJ1-2, is DARVTQTPRHKVTEMGQEVTMRCQPILGHNTVFWYRQTMMQGLELLAYFRNRAPLDDSGMPKDRFSAEMPDATLATLKIQPSEPRDSAVYFCASATEVFLPYGYTFGSGTRLTVV.

CDR3 amino acids: CASSSTSGLWDEQFF. CDR3 nucleotide sequence: TGTGCCAGCAGCTCGACTAGCGGCCTCTGGGATGAGCAGTTCTTC. The chain uses TRBV7-9 and TRBJ2-1; 9 bases are shared with TRBD2. Germline CDR1 and CDR2: SEHNR and FQNEAQ (reference sequence). The CDR3 runs to 15 residues. The trim removed 4 bases at V and 8 bases at J, leaving 9 bases unmatched.

This rearrangement joins TRBV2 to TRBJ1-1; 8 bases match TRBD1. CDR3 length: 16 amino acids. The J segment lost 3 bases and the V segment lost 3 bases, leaving 9 bases of the junction unmatched. Germline CDR1 and CDR2: SNHLY and FYNNEI. The CDR3 spells CASSDRTGPKDTEAFF. The CDR3, as DNA: TGTGCCAGCAGTGATAGGACAGGGCCGAAAGACACTGAAGCTTTCTTT.

The chain links TRBV5-4 to TRBJ2-5, with 7 bases that match TRBD1. V was clipped by 0 bases and J by 1 base; unmatched bases: 3. The germline V gene has CDR1 SGHNT and CDR2 YYREEE (reference sequence). The CDR3 spans 15 residues. The CDR3 sequence is CASSLGQGSQETQYF. CDR3 nucleotide sequence: TGTGCCAGCAGCTTGGGACAGGGAAGCCAAGAGACCCAGTACTTC.

The V gene is TRBV2, the J gene TRBJ1-5; D gene ambiguous. The CDR3 spans 12 residues. Looked up from germline, CDR1 is SNHLY and CDR2 is FYNNEI. Trimming left V 6 bases short and J 7 bases short, with 10 bases between. This CDR3 is CASSPGGQPQHF. In DNA form, the CDR3 reads TGTGCCAGCAGCCCGGGTGGGCAGCCCCAGCATTTT.

This rearrangement joins TRBV7-3 to TRBJ2-3; tentative D call: TRBD1 (5 bases). Germline V gene data show CDR1 as SGHTA and CDR2 as FQGTGA. This CDR3 is built from 15 residues. V was shortened by 5 bases and J by 0 bases, with 12 bases between the two germline ends. CDR3 residues: CASSPKGVSTDTQYF. CDR3 coding DNA: TGTGCCAGCAGCCCCAAAGGGGTTAGCACAGATACGCAGTATTTT.

J is TRBJ2-7 and V is TRBV2; D is unresolved. The CDR3 covers 13 residues. Trimming stripped 5 bases from V and 0 bases from J, with 8 bases between. Germline values: CDR1 SNHLY, CDR2 FYNNEI. CDR3 region: CASSKVASYEQYF. CDR3 bases: TGTGCCAGCAGTAAGGTGGCCTCCTACGAGCAGTACTTC. The full variable domain, completed using reference TRBV2 and TRBJ2-7, is EPEVTQTPSHQVTQMGQEVILRCVPISNHLYFYWYRQILGQKVEFLVSFYNNEISEKSEIFDDQFSVERPDGSNFTLKIRSTKLEDSAMYFCASSKVASYEQYFGPGTRLTVT.

The chain couples TRBV5-1 to TRBJ1-1; the D gene is possibly TRBD1 (5 bases). V lost 2 bases and J 6 bases, leaving 14 bases between the germline ends. Germline V gene sequence: CDR1 SGHRS, CDR2 YFSETQ. The length of the CDR3 is 14 residues. CDR3 loop: CASSLGEGFSEAFF. The CDR3 nucleotides read TGCGCCAGCAGCTTAGGGGAGGGTTTCTCTGAAGCTTTCTTT.

This clone has a handful of counts. The genes are TRBV15 and TRBJ1-1; D possibly corresponds to TRBD1 (5 bases). Germline lookup yields CDR1 LNHNV and CDR2 YYDKDF (reference sequence). V shed 5 bases and J shed 0 bases, with 10 bases lying between them. The CDR3 runs 14 residues. The CDR3 is CATSGDRMNTEAFF. The CDR3 region has the DNA TGTGCCACCAGCGGGGACCGTATGAACACTGAAGCTTTCTTT.

This chain uses TRBV19 with TRBJ1-2; 12 bases are a match to TRBD1. The germline V gene has CDR1 LNHDA and CDR2 SQIVND (reference sequence). V trimming: 7 bases; J trimming: 2 bases; junction bases outside the gene matches: 2. This CDR3 comprises 14 residues. The CDR3 is CASTGTGGNYGYTF. The DNA for the CDR3 is TGTGCCAGTACGGGGACAGGGGGCAACTATGGCTACACCTTC. Drawing the rest from reference TRBV19 and TRBJ1-2, the complete variable domain is DGGITQSPKYLFRKEGQNVTLSCEQNLNHDAMYWYRQDPGQGLRLIYYSQIVNDFQKGDIAEGYSVSREKKESFPLTVTSAQKNPTAFYLCASTGTGGNYGYTFGSGTRLTVV.

This chain connects TRBV11-3 to TRBJ2-5; possibly TRBD1 or TRBD2 for D (7 bases each). CDR3 size: 15 residues. V was shortened by 5 bases and J by 5 bases, with 18 bases between the two germline ends. Germline-derived CDR1 and CDR2 are SGHNT and YENEEA. The CDR3 DNA reads TGTGCCAGCAGCCGGATGGGGACAGCGGGGGAGACCCAGTACTTC. Translation gives CASSRMGTAGETQYF.

J is TRBJ2-1 and V is TRBV6-4, with TRBD2 as a possible D gene (5 bases). Trimming stripped 6 bases from V and 9 bases from J, with 24 bases between. The CDR3 extends over 16 amino acids. Per germline, CDR1 MRHNA and CDR2 SNTAGT. For the CDR3, the DNA is TGTGCCAGCAGCGAATTTATCGGGATTGTTGAGACTGAGCAGTTCTTC. Translated: CASSEFIGIVETEQFF.

This chain joins TRBV27 and TRBJ1-2; no definite D call. Trimming shortened V by 2 bases and J by 3 bases, and 7 bases separated the two germline ends. From germline, CDR1 is MNHEY and CDR2 SMNVEV (reference sequence). The CDR3 length is 13 residues. The CDR3 coding sequence is TGTGCCAGCAGTTTAGGTGGGGACTATGGCTACACCTTC. Amino acid sequence: CASSLGGDYGYTF.

The rearrangement uses TRBV5-4 and TRBJ2-5; TRBD1 aligns across 7 bases. The ends lost 2 bases at V and 5 bases at J; junction bases unmatched: 6. The CDR3 has 14 residues. Germline lookup yields CDR1 SGHNT and CDR2 YYREEE (reference sequence). DNA for the CDR3: TGTGCCAGCAGCTTTGGAGACAGGGTGGAGACCCAGTACTTC. Translating gives CASSFGDRVETQYF.

J is TRBJ2-1 and V is TRBV6-4; 10 bases agree with TRBD2. The CDR3 spans 16 residues. J lost 6 bases, V lost 0 bases, and 5 bases had no gene match. CDR1 and CDR2 from the germline V gene are MRHNA and SNTAGT. CDR3 sequence reads: CASSDSISGGANEQFF. In nucleotides, the CDR3 is TGTGCCAGCAGTGACTCGATAAGCGGGGGGGCCAATGAGCAGTTCTTC.

This chain joins TRBV18 and TRBJ1-1, with 8 positions matching TRBD1. The length of the CDR3 is 17 residues. Germline CDR1 and CDR2: KGHSH and LQKENI. Unmatched junction bases numbered 8, after V lost 2 bases and J lost 0 bases. The CDR3 spells CASSPLGTGSMNTEAFF. The CDR3 nucleotides read TGTGCCAGCTCACCATTGGGGACAGGTTCCATGAACACTGAAGCTTTCTTT.

Of note for this clone: This sample includes further DNA sequences coding for the same CDR3. The rearrangement links TRBV5-1 to TRBJ2-7, with 13 bases fitting TRBD2. Unmatched junction bases numbered 2, after V lost 4 bases and J lost 1 base. The CDR3 has 15 amino acids. The germline CDR1 and CDR2 sequences are SGHRS and YFSETQ. The CDR3 is CASSLGLAGSYEQYF. For the CDR3, the DNA is TGCGCCAGCAGCCTGGGACTAGCGGGGTCCTACGAGCAGTACTTC.

The chain uses TRBV6-5 and TRBJ2-7; 8 bases are a match to TRBD1. Germline CDR1 MNHEY, CDR2 SVGAGI. J was trimmed by 6 bases and V by 4 bases; bases with no gene match: 5. The CDR3 is 13 amino acids. CDR3 protein: CASSSNDRGEQYF. The CDR3 region has the DNA TGTGCCAGCAGTTCCAACGACAGGGGCGAGCAGTACTTC.

The rearrangement links TRBV29-1 to TRBJ2-7, with TRBD2 identical over 9 bases. The CDR3 has 12 residues. Trimming took 7 bases from V and 2 from J; bases not matched to a gene: 3. Per germline, CDR1 SQVTM and CDR2 ANQGSEA. CDR3 amino acids: CSARTSAYEQYF. CDR3 DNA sequence: TGCAGCGCTAGGACTAGCGCCTACGAGCAGTACTTC.

This clone has just one count. This chain links TRBV27 with TRBJ2-7, with TRBD1 matching 8 bases. With 3 bases clipped from V and 5 bases from J, the junction kept 3 bases outside the gene matches. The germline CDR1 and CDR2 sequences are MNHEY and SMNVEV (reference sequence). The CDR3 has 13 amino acids. CDR3 amino acids: CASSFRTGNEQYF. The CDR3 DNA sequence: TGTGCCAGCAGTTTCCGGACAGGGAACGAGCAGTACTTC.

The rearrangement joins TRBV11-3 to TRBJ2-3, with 8 nucleotides matching TRBD2. The CDR3 length is 19 residues. V dropped 1 base and J dropped 0; count of bases not matched to a gene: 12. The germline V gene encodes CDR1 SGHNT and CDR2 YENEEA. The chain's CDR3 is CASSLGPSSGWSSTDTQYF. As DNA, the CDR3 is TGTGCCAGCAGCTTAGGCCCATCTAGCGGGTGGTCTAGCACAGATACGCAGTATTTT. The variable domain in full, completed from reference TRBV11-3 and TRBJ2-3, reads EAGVVQSPRYKIIEKKQPVAFWCNPISGHNTLYWYLQNLGQGPELLIRYENEEAVDDSQLPKDRFSAERLKGVDSTLKIQPAELGDSAVYLCASSLGPSSGWSSTDTQYFGPGTRLTVL.

The CDR3 region is CASSPRYTTSFYEQYF. CDR3 sequence (DNA): TGTGCCAGCAGCCCACGGTACACTACATCCTTTTACGAGCAGTACTTC. The chain couples TRBV7-2 to TRBJ2-7; D is unclear. Germline CDR1 SGHTA, CDR2 FQGNSA. V dropped 5 bases and J dropped 4 bases, with 21 bases sitting between them. The CDR3 runs 16 residues.

The chain links TRBV7-6 to TRBJ2-1; 8 bases agree with TRBD2. This CDR3 spans 16 amino acids. Looked up from germline, CDR1 is SGHVS and CDR2 is FNYEAQ. V was pared by 5 bases and J by 5 bases, with 11 bases of the junction left unmatched. The CDR3 nucleotides read TGTGCCAGCAGCCCAGCGGGAGAAGTCCGTCACAATGAGCAGTTCTTC. Its protein product is CASSPAGEVRHNEQFF.